Each of the 8 T cell receptor beta chains below was sequenced from the same sample in a study of shared T cell receptors in the human thymus. The data were produced by immunoSEQ multiplex PCR, yet TCRdb's version contains in-frame clones alone and is incomplete. The repertoire holds approximately 730,000 clones, with roughly 85% as singletons. The same data also went into a second study, on human thymus T cells.

The source material was thymocytes. The receptor source for this set is a girl in the first two years of life with a congenital heart defect.

The chain couples TRBV30 to TRBJ2-5; 8 bases agree with TRBD2. The J segment lost 5 bases and the V segment lost 7 bases, leaving 15 bases of the junction unmatched. There are 15 residues in the CDR3. Germline CDR1 is GTSNPN and CDR2 is SVGIG (reference sequence). As DNA, the CDR3 is TGTGCCTATACCCTAGGGACTAGAGCCGAGGAGACCCAGTACTTC. Translation: CAYTLGTRAEETQYF.

This clone was found once. This chain links TRBV19 with TRBJ2-2, with 7 positions matching TRBD2. The V segment lost 7 bases and the J segment 4 bases; nucleotides outside the gene matches: 12. Germline V gene data show CDR1 as LNHDA and CDR2 as SQIVND (reference sequence). The CDR3 has 16 residues. The CDR3 sequence is CASTEGEGGLTGELFF. CDR3 nucleotides: TGTGCCAGTACCGAAGGGGAGGGTGGGCTCACCGGGGAGCTGTTTTTT.

This chain links TRBV5-1 with TRBJ1-2; possibly TRBD1 for D (6 bases). Germline CDR1 SGHRS, CDR2 YFSETQ. The CDR3 is 14 residues long. V shed 2 bases and J shed 8 bases, with 16 bases lying between them. The CDR3 protein is CASSFTGMIYGYTF. The DNA for the CDR3 is TGCGCCAGCAGCTTCACAGGGATGATCTACGGCTACACCTTC.

This clone occurred a few times. The chain has TRBV4-2 and TRBJ1-5, with unresolved D. The germline V gene has CDR1 LGHNA and CDR2 YNFKEQ. This CDR3 is 15 amino acids long. V shed 0 bases and J shed 3 bases, with 9 bases lying between them. The CDR3 here is CASSQDPDSNQPQHF. DNA for the CDR3: TGTGCCAGCAGCCAAGACCCAGACTCCAATCAGCCCCAGCATTTT.

This chain links TRBV9 with TRBJ2-3; 14 bases line up with TRBD2. Germline V gene lookup returns CDR1 SGDLS and CDR2 YYNGEE. The CDR3 is 15 amino acids. V gave up 3 bases and J gave up 9 bases; unmatched junction bases: 6. CDR3 amino acids: CASSETSGGESTQYF. CDR3 DNA: TGTGCCAGCAGCGAGACTAGCGGGGGGGAGAGCACGCAGTATTTT.

This rearrangement joins TRBV2 to TRBJ1-2; D call uncertain. Looked up from germline, CDR1 is SNHLY and CDR2 is FYNNEI. Trimming shortened V by 6 bases and J by 6 bases, and 17 bases separated the two germline ends. The CDR3 consists of 14 residues. The CDR3 loop is CASRASGTPHGYTF. The CDR3 nucleotides are TGTGCCAGCAGAGCGTCGGGAACTCCTCATGGCTACACCTTC.

The chain has TRBV5-1 and TRBJ1-2, with TRBD1 matching 10 bases. Germline V gene lookup returns CDR1 SGHRS and CDR2 YFSETQ. The CDR3 length is 14 residues. The J segment lost 4 bases and the V segment lost 4 bases, leaving 4 bases of the junction unmatched. CDR3 region: CASSTGQGIYGYTF. The CDR3 coding sequence is TGCGCCAGCAGCACGGGACAGGGGATCTATGGCTACACCTTC.

The chain is built from TRBV5-5 and TRBJ2-3; 13 nucleotides line up with TRBD2. CDR1 and CDR2 (germline): SGHKS, YYEKEE (reference sequence). The CDR3 is 19 amino acids. The ends lost 4 bases at V and 1 base at J; junction bases unmatched: 12. CDR3: CASSRTTSGGAAGTDTQYF. CDR3 nucleotides: TGTGCCAGCAGCCGTACCACTAGCGGGGGGGCCGCGGGCACAGATACGCAGTATTTT.